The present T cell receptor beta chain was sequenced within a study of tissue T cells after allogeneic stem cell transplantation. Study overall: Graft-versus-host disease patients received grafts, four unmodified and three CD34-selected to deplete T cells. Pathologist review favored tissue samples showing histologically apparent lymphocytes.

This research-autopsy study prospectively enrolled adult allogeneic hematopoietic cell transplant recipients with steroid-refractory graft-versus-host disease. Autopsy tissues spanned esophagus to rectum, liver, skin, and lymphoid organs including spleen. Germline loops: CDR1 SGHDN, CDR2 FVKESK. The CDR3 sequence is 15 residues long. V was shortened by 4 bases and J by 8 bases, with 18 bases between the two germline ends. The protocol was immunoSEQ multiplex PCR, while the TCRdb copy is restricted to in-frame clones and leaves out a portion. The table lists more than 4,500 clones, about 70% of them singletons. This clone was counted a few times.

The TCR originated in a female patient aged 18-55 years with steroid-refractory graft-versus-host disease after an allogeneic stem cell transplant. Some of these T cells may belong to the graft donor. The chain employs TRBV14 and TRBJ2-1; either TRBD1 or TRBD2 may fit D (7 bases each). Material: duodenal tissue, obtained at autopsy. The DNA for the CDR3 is TGTGCCAGCAGCCCGGGACAGACTCGGGGGGATGAGCAGTTCTTC. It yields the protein CASSPGQTRGDEQFF.